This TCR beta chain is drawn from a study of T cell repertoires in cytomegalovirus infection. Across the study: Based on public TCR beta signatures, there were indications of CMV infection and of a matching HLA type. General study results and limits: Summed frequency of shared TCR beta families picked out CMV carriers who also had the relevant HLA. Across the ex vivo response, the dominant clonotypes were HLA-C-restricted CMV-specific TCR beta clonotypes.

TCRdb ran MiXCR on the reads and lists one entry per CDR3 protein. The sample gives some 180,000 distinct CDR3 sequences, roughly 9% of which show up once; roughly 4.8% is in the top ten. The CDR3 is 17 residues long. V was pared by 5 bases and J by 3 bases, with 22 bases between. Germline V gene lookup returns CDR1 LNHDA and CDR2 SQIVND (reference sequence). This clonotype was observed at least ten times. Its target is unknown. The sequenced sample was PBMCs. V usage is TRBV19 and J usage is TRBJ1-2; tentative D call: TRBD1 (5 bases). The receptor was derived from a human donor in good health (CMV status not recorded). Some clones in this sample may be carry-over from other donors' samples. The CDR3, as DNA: TGTGCCAGTAGTTTTACCGGGACGCCGATAGGCCACTATGGCTACACCTTC. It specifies CASSFTGTPIGHYGYTF. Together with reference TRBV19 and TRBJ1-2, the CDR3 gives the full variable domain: DGGITQSPKYLFRKEGQNVTLSCEQNLNHDAMYWYRQDPGQGLRLIYYSQIVNDFQKGDIAEGYSVSREKKESFPLTVTSAQKNPTAFYLCASSFTGTPIGHYGYTFGSGTRLTVV.